A selection of T cell receptor beta chains follows, all from one sample in a study of immune evolution from preneoplasia to lung adenocarcinoma. Sequencing was performed with immunoSEQ multiplex PCR; in TCRdb, only in-frame clones are kept and a portion is missing. The data hold 8,000 or so clones, with approximately 85% observed a single time. The specimen sequenced was FFPE minimally invasive lung adenocarcinoma tissue. The receptors originated from an older person with lung adenocarcinoma. The CDR3 runs from the conserved cysteine through the conserved F or W. Each record gives: V gene, D gene, J gene, clone size, CDR3 DNA, CDR3 protein. D genes are given only for firm matches. Size is stated for part of the rows, as once, few or many counts, or as a class when the clone is expanded.

V gene: TRBV19
D gene: NA
J gene: TRBJ1-5
clone size: once
CDR3 DNA: TGTGCCAGTAGAGAGGCAGGGTGGAATCAGCCCCAGCATTTT
CDR3 protein: CASREAGWNQPQHF

V gene: TRBV7-9
D gene: TRBD2
J gene: TRBJ2-7
clone size: NA
CDR3 DNA: TGTGCCACCCAAGGAACTAGCGGGAGGGGGAACGAGCAGTACTTC
CDR3 protein: CATQGTSGRGNEQYF

V gene: TRBV4-1
D gene: NA
J gene: TRBJ1-1
clone size: NA
CDR3 DNA: TGCGCCAGCAGCCAAGGGGTCTCGACTGGGGTACGGAAGAGGACTGAAGCTTTCTTT
CDR3 protein: CASSQGVSTGVRKRTEAFF

V gene: TRBV5-1
D gene: NA
J gene: TRBJ2-2
clone size: NA
CDR3 DNA: TGCGCCAGCAGCTTCGGTACATTTAACACCGGGGAGCTGTTTTTT
CDR3 protein: CASSFGTFNTGELFF

V gene: TRBV9
D gene: TRBD2
J gene: TRBJ2-1
clone size: NA
CDR3 DNA: TGTGCCAGCAGCGCAACATGGGGGGGGAATGAGCAGTTCTTC
CDR3 protein: CASSATWGGNEQFF

V gene: TRBV5-1
D gene: NA
J gene: TRBJ1-1
clone size: once
CDR3 DNA: TGCGCCAGCAGCTTGGCAAGTGGAGTCGGGGCTTTCTTT
CDR3 protein: CASSLASGVGAFF

V gene: TRBV9
D gene: TRBD1
J gene: TRBJ1-3
clone size: NA
CDR3 DNA: TGTGCCAGCAGCGTAGAGGGGACAGCCTACTCTGGAAACACCATATATTTT
CDR3 protein: CASSVEGTAYSGNTIYF

V gene: TRBV5-1
D gene: NA
J gene: TRBJ1-4
clone size: NA
CDR3 DNA: TGCGCCAGCAGTGGTGATGCTGAAAAACTGTTTTTT
CDR3 protein: CASSGDAEKLFF

V gene: TRBV4-1
D gene: TRBD1
J gene: TRBJ2-2
clone size: NA
CDR3 DNA: TGCGCCAGCAGCCCCCGGACAGGGATGGCCACCGGGGAGCTGTTTTTT
CDR3 protein: CASSPRTGMATGELFF

V gene: TRBV30
D gene: NA
J gene: TRBJ1-1
clone size: NA
CDR3 DNA: TGTGCCTGGAGTGTACGAGGGGCAAACACTGAAGCTTTCTTT
CDR3 protein: CAWSVRGANTEAFF

V gene: TRBV13
D gene: TRBD1
J gene: TRBJ1-1
clone size: NA
CDR3 DNA: TGTGCCAGCAGCGACAGGGGGCGGGTAGCTTTCTTT
CDR3 protein: CASSDRGRVAFF

V gene: TRBV7-3
D gene: TRBD1
J gene: TRBJ2-1
clone size: NA
CDR3 DNA: TGTGCCAGCAGCTTGGACAGGGGGCGCCGGAATGAGCAGTTCTTC
CDR3 protein: CASSLDRGRRNEQFF

V gene: TRBV11-2
D gene: TRBD2
J gene: TRBJ2-7
clone size: NA
CDR3 DNA: TGTGCCAGCAGCTTAGAAAGCGGGGGCCCCTACGAGCAGTACTTC
CDR3 protein: CASSLESGGPYEQYF

V gene: TRBV7-2
D gene: TRBD1
J gene: TRBJ1-4
clone size: NA
CDR3 DNA: TGTGCCAGCACCCGTACAGGGGGATCTAATGAAAAACTGTTTTTT
CDR3 protein: CASTRTGGSNEKLFF

V gene: TRBV5-5
D gene: NA
J gene: TRBJ1-6
clone size: NA
CDR3 DNA: TGTGCCAGCAGCTATTGGGACGGAGCCATAACACCCCTCCACTTT
CDR3 protein: CASSYWDGAITPLHF

V gene: TRBV7-6
D gene: NA
J gene: TRBJ2-7
clone size: NA
CDR3 DNA: TGTGCCAGCAGCCGAAGCAGGGGCTACGAGCAGTACTTC
CDR3 protein: CASSRSRGYEQYF

V gene: TRBV28
D gene: TRBD1
J gene: TRBJ1-4
clone size: NA
CDR3 DNA: TGTGCCAGCAGGGCAGGGGGTGGGAATGAAAAACTGTTTTTT
CDR3 protein: CASRAGGGNEKLFF

V gene: TRBV9
D gene: NA
J gene: TRBJ2-7
clone size: NA
CDR3 DNA: TGTGCCAGCAGTCGGCTTGCGGGGGCTTCCTACGAGCAGTACTTC
CDR3 protein: CASSRLAGASYEQYF

V gene: TRBV28
D gene: NA
J gene: TRBJ1-2
clone size: NA
CDR3 DNA: TGTGCCAGCAGTTTCGGACCCGACTATGGCTACACCTTC
CDR3 protein: CASSFGPDYGYTF

V gene: TRBV5-1
D gene: NA
J gene: TRBJ2-1
clone size: NA
CDR3 DNA: TGCGCCAGTAGCTCAGTAACTTCCAATGAGCAGTTCTTC
CDR3 protein: CASSSVTSNEQFF

V gene: TRBV7-8
D gene: NA
J gene: TRBJ1-1
clone size: NA
CDR3 DNA: TGTGCCAGCAGCTTAGTCTCTGGGAACACTGAAGCTTTCTTT
CDR3 protein: CASSLVSGNTEAFF

V gene: TRBV6-1
D gene: NA
J gene: TRBJ1-1
clone size: few
CDR3 DNA: TGTGCCAGCAGTGAAATAGTGGGGAACACTGAAGCTTTCTTT
CDR3 protein: CASSEIVGNTEAFF

V gene: TRBV28
D gene: NA
J gene: TRBJ2-5
clone size: once
CDR3 DNA: TGTGCCAGCAGTTTATTGGCAGGGTCCAAGACCCAGTACTTC
CDR3 protein: CASSLLAGSKTQYF

V gene: TRBV10-3
D gene: NA
J gene: TRBJ2-7
clone size: NA
CDR3 DNA: TGTGCCATCAGACAATCCGACTCCAATACCTACGAGCAGTACTTC
CDR3 protein: CAIRQSDSNTYEQYF

V gene: TRBV29-1
D gene: NA
J gene: TRBJ1-1
clone size: few
CDR3 DNA: TGCAGCGTTGAAGATTTGGAGGGGGCTGAAGCTTTCTTT
CDR3 protein: CSVEDLEGAEAFF

V gene: TRBV6-5
D gene: NA
J gene: TRBJ2-5
clone size: NA
CDR3 DNA: TGTGCCAGCAGTTATATCCCAGGAGAACAAGAGACCCAGTACTTC
CDR3 protein: CASSYIPGEQETQYF